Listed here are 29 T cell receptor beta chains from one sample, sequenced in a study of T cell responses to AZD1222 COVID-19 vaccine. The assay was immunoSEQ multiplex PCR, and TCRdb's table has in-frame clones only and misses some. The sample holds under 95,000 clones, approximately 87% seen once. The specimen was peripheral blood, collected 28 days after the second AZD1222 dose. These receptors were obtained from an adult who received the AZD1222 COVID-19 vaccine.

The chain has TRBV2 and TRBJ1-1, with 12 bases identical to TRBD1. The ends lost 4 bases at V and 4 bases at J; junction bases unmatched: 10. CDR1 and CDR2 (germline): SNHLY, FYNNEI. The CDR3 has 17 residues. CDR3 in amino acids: CASSGAGTGGDGTEAFF. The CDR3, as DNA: TGTGCCAGCAGTGGAGCCGGGACAGGGGGCGACGGCACTGAAGCTTTCTTT.

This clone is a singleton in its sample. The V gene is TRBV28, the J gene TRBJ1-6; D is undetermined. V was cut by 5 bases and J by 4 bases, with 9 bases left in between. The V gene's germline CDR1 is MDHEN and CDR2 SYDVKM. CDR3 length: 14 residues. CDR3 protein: CASSPADYNSPLHF. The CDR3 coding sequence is TGTGCCAGCAGTCCGGCTGATTATAATTCACCCCTCCACTTT.

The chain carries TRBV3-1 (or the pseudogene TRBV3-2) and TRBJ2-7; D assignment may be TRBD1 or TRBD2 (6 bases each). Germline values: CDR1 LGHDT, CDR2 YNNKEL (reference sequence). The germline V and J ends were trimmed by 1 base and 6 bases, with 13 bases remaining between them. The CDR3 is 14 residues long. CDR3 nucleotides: TGTGCCAGCAGCCAAGGATTTCGGGGGCGCGAGCAGTACTTC. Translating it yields CASSQGFRGREQYF.

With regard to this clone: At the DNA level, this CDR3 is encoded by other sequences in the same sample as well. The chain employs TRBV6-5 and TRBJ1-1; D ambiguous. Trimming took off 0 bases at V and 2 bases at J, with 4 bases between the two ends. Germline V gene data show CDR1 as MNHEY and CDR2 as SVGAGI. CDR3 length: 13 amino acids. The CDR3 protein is CASSYSTNTEAFF. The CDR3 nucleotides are TGTGCCAGCAGTTACTCGACAAACACTGAAGCTTTCTTT.

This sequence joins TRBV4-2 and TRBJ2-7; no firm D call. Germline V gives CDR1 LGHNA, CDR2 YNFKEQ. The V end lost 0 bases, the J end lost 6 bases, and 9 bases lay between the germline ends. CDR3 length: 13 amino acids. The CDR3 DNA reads TGTGCCAGCAGCCAAGATACAAATGGCGAGCAGTACTTC. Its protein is CASSQDTNGEQYF.

In nucleotides, the CDR3 is TGTGCCAGTACCGCCGACAGGAGGAATGAAAAACTGTTTTTT. It specifies CASTADRRNEKLFF. The chain employs TRBV19 and TRBJ1-4; tentative D call: TRBD1 (6 bases). V was pared by 7 bases and J by 5 bases, with 14 bases between. Germline-derived CDR1 and CDR2 are LNHDA and SQIVND (reference sequence). The CDR3 sequence is 14 residues long.

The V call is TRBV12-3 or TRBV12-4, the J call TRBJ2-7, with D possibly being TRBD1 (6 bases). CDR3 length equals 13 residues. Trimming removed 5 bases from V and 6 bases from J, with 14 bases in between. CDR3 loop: CASSGRQVGEQYF. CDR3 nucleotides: TGTGCCAGCAGTGGAAGACAGGTAGGCGAGCAGTACTTC.

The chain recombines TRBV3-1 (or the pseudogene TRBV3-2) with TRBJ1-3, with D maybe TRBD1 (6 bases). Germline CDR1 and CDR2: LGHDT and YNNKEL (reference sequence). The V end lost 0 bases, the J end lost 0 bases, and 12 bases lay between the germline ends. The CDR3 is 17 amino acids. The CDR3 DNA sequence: TGTGCCAGCAGCCAAGATGTGTCGGGGGCCTCTGGAAACACCATATATTTT. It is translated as CASSQDVSGASGNTIYF.

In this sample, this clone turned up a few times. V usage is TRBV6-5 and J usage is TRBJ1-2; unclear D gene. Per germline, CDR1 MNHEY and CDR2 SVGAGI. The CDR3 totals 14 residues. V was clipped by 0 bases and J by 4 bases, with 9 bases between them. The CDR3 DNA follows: TGTGCCAGCAGTTACTCCCCCAGGTCCTATGGCTACACCTTC. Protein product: CASSYSPRSYGYTF.

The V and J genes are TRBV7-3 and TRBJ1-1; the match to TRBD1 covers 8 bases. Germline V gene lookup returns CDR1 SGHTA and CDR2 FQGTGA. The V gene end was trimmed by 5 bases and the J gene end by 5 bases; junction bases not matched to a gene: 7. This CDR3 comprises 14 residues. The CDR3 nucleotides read TGTGCCAGCAGCAAAGGGACAGGAGGGACTGAAGCTTTCTTT. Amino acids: CASSKGTGGTEAFF.

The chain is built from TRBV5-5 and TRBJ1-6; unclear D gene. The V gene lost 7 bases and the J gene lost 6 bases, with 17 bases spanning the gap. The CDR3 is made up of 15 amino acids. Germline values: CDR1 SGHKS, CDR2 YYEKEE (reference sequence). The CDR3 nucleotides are TGTGCCAGCTCGCCCCGGGGTCTGTCTAATTCACCCCTCCACTTT. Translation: CASSPRGLSNSPLHF.

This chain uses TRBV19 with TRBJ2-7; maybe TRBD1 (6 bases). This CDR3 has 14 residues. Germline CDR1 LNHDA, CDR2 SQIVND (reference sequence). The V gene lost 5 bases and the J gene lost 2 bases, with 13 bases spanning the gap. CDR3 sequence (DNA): TGTGCCAGTAGTCCCTCGACAGGCCCCTACGAGCAGTACTTC. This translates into CASSPSTGPYEQYF.

The CDR3, as DNA: TGCGCCAGCAGCCAAGCGGATACGCAGTATTTT. Encoded protein: CASSQADTQYF. The chain has TRBV4-3 and TRBJ2-3; D is undetermined. CDR1 is LGHNA, CDR2 YSLEER, per germline. V dropped 1 base and J dropped 6 bases, with 2 bases sitting between them. There are 11 residues in the CDR3.

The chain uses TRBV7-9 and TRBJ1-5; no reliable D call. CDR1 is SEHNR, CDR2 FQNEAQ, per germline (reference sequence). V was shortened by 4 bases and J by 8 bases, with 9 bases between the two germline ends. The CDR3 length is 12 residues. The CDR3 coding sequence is TGTGCCAGCAGCTATATCAGTGAGCCCCAGCATTTT. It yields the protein CASSYISEPQHF.

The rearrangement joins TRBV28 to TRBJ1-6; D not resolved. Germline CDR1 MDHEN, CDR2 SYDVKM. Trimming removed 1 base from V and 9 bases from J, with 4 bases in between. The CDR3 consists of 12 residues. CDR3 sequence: CASSLSPSPLHF. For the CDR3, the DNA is TGTGCCAGCAGTTTATCCCCTTCACCCCTCCACTTT.

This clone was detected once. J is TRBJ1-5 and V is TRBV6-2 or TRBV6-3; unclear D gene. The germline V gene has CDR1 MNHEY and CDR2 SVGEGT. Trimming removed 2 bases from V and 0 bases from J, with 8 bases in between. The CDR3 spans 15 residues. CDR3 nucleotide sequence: TGTGCCAGCAGTTACCGGAGGAATAGCAATCAGCCCCAGCATTTT. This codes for CASSYRRNSNQPQHF.

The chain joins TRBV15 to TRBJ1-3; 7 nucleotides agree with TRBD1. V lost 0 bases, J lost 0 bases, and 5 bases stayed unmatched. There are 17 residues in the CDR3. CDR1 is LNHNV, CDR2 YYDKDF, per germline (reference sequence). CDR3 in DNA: TGTGCCACCAGCAGAGATAGGGGGCCCTACTCTGGAAACACCATATATTTT. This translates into CATSRDRGPYSGNTIYF.

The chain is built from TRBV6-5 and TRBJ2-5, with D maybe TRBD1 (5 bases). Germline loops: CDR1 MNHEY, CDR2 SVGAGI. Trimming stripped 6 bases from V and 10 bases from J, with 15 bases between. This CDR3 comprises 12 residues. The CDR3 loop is CASRDTDSYQYF. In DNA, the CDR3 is TGTGCCAGCAGGGACACTGACAGTTACCAGTACTTC.

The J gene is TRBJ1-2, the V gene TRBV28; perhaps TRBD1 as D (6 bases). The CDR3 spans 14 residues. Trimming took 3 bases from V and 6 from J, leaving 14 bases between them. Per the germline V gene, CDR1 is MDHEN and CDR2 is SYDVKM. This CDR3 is CASSFIQGTNGYTF. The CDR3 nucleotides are TGTGCCAGCAGTTTTATACAGGGTACGAATGGCTACACCTTC.

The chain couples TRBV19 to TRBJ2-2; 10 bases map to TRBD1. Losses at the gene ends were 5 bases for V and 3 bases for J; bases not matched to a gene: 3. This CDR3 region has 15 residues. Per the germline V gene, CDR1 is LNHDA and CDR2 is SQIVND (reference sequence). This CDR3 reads CASSATGGDTGELFF. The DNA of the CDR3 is TGTGCCAGTAGTGCGACAGGGGGCGACACCGGGGAGCTGTTTTTT.

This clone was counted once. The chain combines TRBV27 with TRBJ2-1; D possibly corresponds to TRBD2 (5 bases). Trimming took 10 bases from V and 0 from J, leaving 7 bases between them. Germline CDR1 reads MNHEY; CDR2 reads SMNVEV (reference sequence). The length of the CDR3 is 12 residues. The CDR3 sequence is CATTSSYNEQFF. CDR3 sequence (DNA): TGTGCCACCACTAGCTCCTACAATGAGCAGTTCTTC.

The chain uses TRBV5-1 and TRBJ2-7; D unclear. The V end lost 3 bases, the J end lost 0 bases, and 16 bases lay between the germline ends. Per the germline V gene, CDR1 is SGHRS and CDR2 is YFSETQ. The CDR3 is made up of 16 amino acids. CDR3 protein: CASSSQGVPSSYEQYF. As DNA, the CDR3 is TGCGCCAGCAGCTCCCAAGGCGTTCCTAGCTCCTACGAGCAGTACTTC.

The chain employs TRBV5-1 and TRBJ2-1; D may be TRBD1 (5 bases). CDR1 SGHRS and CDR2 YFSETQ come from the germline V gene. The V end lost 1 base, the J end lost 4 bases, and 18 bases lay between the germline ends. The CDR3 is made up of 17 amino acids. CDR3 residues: CASSLKVAGQSYNEQFF. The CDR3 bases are TGCGCCAGCAGCTTGAAGGTAGCAGGGCAGTCATACAATGAGCAGTTCTTC.

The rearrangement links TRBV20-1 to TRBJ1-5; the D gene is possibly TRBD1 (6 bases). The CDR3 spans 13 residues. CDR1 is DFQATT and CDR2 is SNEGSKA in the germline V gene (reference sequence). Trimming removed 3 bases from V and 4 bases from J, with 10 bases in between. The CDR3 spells CSASPGVNQPQHF. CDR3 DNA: TGCAGTGCTAGTCCAGGGGTTAATCAGCCCCAGCATTTT.

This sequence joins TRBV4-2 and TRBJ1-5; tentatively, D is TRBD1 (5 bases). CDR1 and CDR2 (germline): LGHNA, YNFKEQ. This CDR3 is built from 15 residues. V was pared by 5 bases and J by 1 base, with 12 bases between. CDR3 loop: CASSSWGESNQPQHF. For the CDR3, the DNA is TGTGCCAGCAGCTCGTGGGGGGAAAGCAATCAGCCCCAGCATTTT.

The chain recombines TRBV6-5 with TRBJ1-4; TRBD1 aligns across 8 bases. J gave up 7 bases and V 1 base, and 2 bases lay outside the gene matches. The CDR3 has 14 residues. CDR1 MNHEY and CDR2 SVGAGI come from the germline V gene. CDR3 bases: TGTGCCAGCAGTTACTTGGACAGGGTTGAAAAACTGTTTTTT. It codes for CASSYLDRVEKLFF.

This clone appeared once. This CDR3 reads CASSWDRVNYEQYF. CDR3 DNA sequence: TGCGCCAGCAGCTGGGACAGGGTAAACTACGAGCAGTACTTC. The chain is built from TRBV5-1 and TRBJ2-7, with 9 bases aligning to TRBD1. After removal of 3 bases from V and 3 bases from J, the junction contained 4 bases not matched to a gene. CDR1 and CDR2 from the germline V gene are SGHRS and YFSETQ. This CDR3 contains 14 residues.

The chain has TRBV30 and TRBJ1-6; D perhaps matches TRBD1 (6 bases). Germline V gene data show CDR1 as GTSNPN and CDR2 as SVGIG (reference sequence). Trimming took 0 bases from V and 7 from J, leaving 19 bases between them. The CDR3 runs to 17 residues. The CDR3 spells CAWSVLWGAGANSPLHF. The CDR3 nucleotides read TGTGCCTGGAGTGTATTGTGGGGGGCCGGCGCGAATTCACCCCTCCACTTT. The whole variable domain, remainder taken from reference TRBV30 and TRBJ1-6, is SQTIHQWPATLVQPVGSPLSLECTVEGTSNPNLYWYRQAAGRGLQLLFYSVGIGQISSEVPQNLSASRPQDRQFILSSKKLLLSDSGFYLCAWSVLWGAGANSPLHFGNGTRLTVT.

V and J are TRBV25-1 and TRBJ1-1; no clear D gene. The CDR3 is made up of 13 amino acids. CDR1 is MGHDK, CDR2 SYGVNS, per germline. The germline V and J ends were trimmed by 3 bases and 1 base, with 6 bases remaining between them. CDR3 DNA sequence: TGTGCCAGCAGTGATAACTGGAACACTGAAGCTTTCTTT. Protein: CASSDNWNTEAFF.